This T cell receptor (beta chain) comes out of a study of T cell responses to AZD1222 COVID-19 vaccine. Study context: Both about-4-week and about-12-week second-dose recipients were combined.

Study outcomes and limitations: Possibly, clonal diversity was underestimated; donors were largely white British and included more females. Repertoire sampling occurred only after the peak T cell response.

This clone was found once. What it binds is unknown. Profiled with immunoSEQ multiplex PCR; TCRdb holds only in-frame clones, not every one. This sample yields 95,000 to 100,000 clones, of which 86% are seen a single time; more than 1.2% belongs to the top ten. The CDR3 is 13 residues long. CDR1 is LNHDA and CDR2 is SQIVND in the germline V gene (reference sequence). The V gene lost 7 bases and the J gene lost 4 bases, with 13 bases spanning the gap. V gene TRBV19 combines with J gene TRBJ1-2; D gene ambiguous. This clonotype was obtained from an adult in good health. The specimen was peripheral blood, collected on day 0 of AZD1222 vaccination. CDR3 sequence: CASIGPGSYGYTF. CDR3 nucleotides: TGTGCCAGTATCGGACCGGGATCCTATGGCTACACCTTC. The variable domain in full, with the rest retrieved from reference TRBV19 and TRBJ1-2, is DGGITQSPKYLFRKEGQNVTLSCEQNLNHDAMYWYRQDPGQGLRLIYYSQIVNDFQKGDIAEGYSVSREKKESFPLTVTSAQKNPTAFYLCASIGPGSYGYTFGSGTRLTVV.